This T cell receptor (beta chain) is from a study of blood T cells in healthy people across ages. Combining a sample-barcoded 5' primer with a J-beta primer mix, a second PCR ran for roughly 7 to 12 cycles. Each cDNA molecule, via a template-switch adaptor with 12 random nucleotides, was tagged. TCRdb ran MiXCR on the 5' RACE reads and lists one entry per CDR3 protein. Among about 1.4 million distinct CDR3 sequences listed, approximately 63% were seen once. Notes on this clonotype: Its matching antigen is unknown.

Study-wide findings and caveats: More naive CD4+ cells and higher diversity were found in long-lived than in aged donors.

Each donor gave ten milliliters of peripheral blood. Germline V gene data show CDR1 as DFQATT and CDR2 as SNEGSKA (reference sequence). The CDR3 is 12 residues long. The sample comprised blood. The chain couples TRBV20-1 to TRBJ1-5; D is possibly TRBD1 (6 bases). The origin of this receptor is a man aged 18 to 30 in good health. The CDR3 DNA follows: TGCAGCAACGGCCAGGGGTTTCAGCCCCAGCATTTT. It specifies CSNGQGFQPQHF.